The entry below describes one T cell receptor beta chain. This sample was included in a study of cytomegalovirus exposure and HLA in healthy donors. PCR primers comprised 60 Vbeta and 13 Jbeta primers. The table came from immunoSEQ multiplex PCR; TCRdb's copy has only in-frame clones and leaves some out. The table lists about 200,000 clones, roughly 80% of them singletons. J lost 8 bases, V lost 4 bases, and 14 bases had no gene match. The V gene's germline CDR1 is LNHDA and CDR2 SQIVND (reference sequence). This CDR3 has 17 residues. The gene calls are TRBV19 and TRBJ1-2, with 12 bases that match TRBD1. Material: PBMCs. The receptor was isolated from a man in his fifties in good health and CMV-seronegative. CDR3 bases: TGTGCCAGTAGTACCCGCGCCGGGACAGGGGGCGCTTGGGGCTACACCTTC. Its protein is CASSTRAGTGGAWGYTF.